This T cell receptor (beta chain) is from a study of blood T cell repertoires in COVID-19. Some clones are missing from TCRdb's copy, which holds only in-frame ones; the method was immunoSEQ multiplex PCR. The table has about 240,000 clones, roughly 90% seen once. The V segment lost 3 bases and the J segment 10 bases; nucleotides outside the gene matches: 7. The CDR3 is made up of 13 amino acids. The germline gives CDR1 SGHTA, CDR2 FQGNSA. This chain joins TRBV7-2 and TRBJ1-2; 8 bases are shared with TRBD1. The material sequenced was PBMCs or T cells enriched from blood (not recorded which). This receptor was obtained from a woman in her twenties or thirties who had recovered from COVID-19. The CDR3 is CASSFSGTGDYTF. The CDR3 DNA follows: TGTGCCAGCAGCTTTTCGGGGACAGGCGACTACACCTTC.